This T cell receptor (beta chain) was sequenced in a study of T cell repertoires in cytomegalovirus infection. Overall study: HLA-B-restricted CMV epitopes that are well studied were used alongside recently identified HLA-C-restricted ones. Whole-study results and caveats: HLA-C-restricted CMV-specific TCR beta clonotypes were dominant in the ex vivo response.

TCRdb called the reads again in MiXCR, with one record for every CDR3 protein. The table shows 650,000 to 850,000 distinct CDR3 sequences, with under 35% occurring only once. Trimming took 0 bases from V and 0 from J; bases not matched to a gene: 1. This CDR3 is built from 16 residues. CDR1 is MNHEY, CDR2 SVGAGI, per germline. A remark on this clonotype: Its antigen is still unknown.

This sequence was found in a human donor in good health (CMV status not recorded). Some clones in this sample may be carry-over from other donors' samples. This sequence joins TRBV6-5 and TRBJ2-3, with TRBD2 matching over 9 bases. Here the sequenced sample was cultured CD8+ T cells from PBMCs, taken from culture after CMV antigen stimulation. CDR3 bases: TGTGCCAGCAGTTACTCGAGCGGGGGGAGCACAGATACGCAGTATTTT. This sequence encodes CASSYSSGGSTDTQYF.